This T cell receptor (beta chain) was recorded in a study of T cell responses to AZD1222 COVID-19 vaccine. Study-level background: Researchers grouped second doses given at about 4 or about 12 weeks into one pool.

Sequencing used immunoSEQ multiplex PCR; TCRdb keeps in-frame clones, though not all of them. Found here are approximately 100,000 clones, about 89% of them singletons; the top ten hold under 20%. Unmatched junction bases numbered 6, after V lost 5 bases and J lost 0 bases. CDR1 is SGHTA and CDR2 is FQGTGA in the germline V gene. The CDR3 runs 16 residues. On this clone itself: The antigen remains unidentified.

Study-wide points: Females outnumbered males among donors, who were mostly white British; clonal diversity was possibly underestimated.

The sample here was peripheral blood, taken on day 0 of AZD1222 vaccination. This receptor was obtained from an adult in good health. V and J are TRBV7-3 and TRBJ2-2, with 7 bases matching TRBD2. The DNA of the CDR3 is TGTGCCAGCAGCACGCGGGGGATACCGAACACCGGGGAGCTGTTTTTT. Amino acid sequence: CASSTRGIPNTGELFF.